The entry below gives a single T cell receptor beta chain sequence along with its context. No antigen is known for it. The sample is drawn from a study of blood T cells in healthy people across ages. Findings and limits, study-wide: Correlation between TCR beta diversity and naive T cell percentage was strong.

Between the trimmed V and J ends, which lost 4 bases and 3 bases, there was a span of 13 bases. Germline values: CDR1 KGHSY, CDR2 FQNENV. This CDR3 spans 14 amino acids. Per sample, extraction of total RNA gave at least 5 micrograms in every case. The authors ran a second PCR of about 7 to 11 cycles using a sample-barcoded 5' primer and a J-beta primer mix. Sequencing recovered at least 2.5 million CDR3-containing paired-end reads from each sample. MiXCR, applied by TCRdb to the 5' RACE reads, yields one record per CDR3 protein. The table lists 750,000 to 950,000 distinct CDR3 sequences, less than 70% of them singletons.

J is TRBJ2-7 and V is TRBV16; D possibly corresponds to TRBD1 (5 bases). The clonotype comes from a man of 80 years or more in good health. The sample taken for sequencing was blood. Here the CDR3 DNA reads TGTGCCAGCAGCCCACGCAGGGTCGACTACGAGCAGTACTTC. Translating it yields CASSPRRVDYEQYF.